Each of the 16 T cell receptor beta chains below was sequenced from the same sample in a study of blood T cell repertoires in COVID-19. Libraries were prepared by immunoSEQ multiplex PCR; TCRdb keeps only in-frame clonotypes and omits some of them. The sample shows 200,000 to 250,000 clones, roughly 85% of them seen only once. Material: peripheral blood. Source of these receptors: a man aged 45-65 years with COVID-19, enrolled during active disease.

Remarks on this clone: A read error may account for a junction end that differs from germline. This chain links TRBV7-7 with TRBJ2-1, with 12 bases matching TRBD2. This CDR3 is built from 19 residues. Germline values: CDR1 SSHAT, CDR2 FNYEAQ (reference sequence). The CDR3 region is CASSLGPPTSGGLYNEQFF. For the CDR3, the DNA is TGTGCTAGCAGCTTAGGTCCCCCTACTAGCGGGGGGCTCTACAATGAGCAGTTCTTC.

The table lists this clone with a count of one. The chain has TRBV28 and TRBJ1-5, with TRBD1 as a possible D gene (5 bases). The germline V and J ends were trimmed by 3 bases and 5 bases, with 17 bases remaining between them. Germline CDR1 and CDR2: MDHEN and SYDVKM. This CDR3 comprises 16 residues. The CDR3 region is CASSFRPLRADQPQHF. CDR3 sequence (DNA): TGTGCCAGCAGTTTTCGTCCCCTCAGGGCCGATCAGCCCCAGCATTTT.

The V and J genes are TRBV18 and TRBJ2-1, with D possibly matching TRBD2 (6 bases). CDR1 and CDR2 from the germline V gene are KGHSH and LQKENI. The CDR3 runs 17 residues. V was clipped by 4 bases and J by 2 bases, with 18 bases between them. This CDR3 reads CASSLRTIGQPYNEQFF. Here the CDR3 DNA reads TGTGCCAGCTCACTCCGGACTATCGGGCAGCCCTACAATGAGCAGTTCTTC.

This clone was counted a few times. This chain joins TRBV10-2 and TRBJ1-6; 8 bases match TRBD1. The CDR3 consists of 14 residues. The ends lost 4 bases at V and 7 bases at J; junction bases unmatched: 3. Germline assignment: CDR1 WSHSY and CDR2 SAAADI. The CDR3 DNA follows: TGCGCCAGCAGTGGTCAGGGGGCCAATTCACCCCTCCACTTT. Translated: CASSGQGANSPLHF.

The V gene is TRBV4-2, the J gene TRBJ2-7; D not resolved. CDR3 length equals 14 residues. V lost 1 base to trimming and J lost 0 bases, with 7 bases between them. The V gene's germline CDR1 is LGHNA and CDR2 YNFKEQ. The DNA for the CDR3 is TGTGCCAGCAGCCAAGGTGGCAGCTCCTACGAGCAGTACTTC. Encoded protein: CASSQGGSSYEQYF.

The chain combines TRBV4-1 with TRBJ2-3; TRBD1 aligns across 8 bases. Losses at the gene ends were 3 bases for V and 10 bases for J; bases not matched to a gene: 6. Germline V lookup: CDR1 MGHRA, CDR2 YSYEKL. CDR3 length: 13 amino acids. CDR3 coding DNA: TGCGCCAGCAGCCAGACAGGGGAAGGTGCGCAGTATTTT. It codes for CASSQTGEGAQYF.

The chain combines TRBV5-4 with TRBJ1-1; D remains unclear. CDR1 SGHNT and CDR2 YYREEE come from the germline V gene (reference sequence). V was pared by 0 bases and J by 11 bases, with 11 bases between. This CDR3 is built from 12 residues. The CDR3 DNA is TGTGCCAGCAGCTTGGCCGGAGTTGGGGCTTTCTTT. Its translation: CASSLAGVGAFF.

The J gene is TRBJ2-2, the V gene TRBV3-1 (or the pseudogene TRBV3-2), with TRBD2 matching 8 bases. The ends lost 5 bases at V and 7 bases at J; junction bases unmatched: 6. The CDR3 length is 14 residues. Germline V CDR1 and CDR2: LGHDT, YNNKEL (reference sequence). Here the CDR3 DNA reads TGTGCCAGCAGCTCTGCGGGGGGCCACGGGGAGCTGTTTTTT. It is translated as CASSSAGGHGELFF.

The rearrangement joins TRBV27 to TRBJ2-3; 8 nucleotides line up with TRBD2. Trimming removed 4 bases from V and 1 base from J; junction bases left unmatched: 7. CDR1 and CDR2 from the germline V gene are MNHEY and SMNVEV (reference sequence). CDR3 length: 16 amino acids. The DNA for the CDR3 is TGTGCCAGCAGTTCCTCACTAGCGGATGGCACAGATACGCAGTATTTT. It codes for CASSSSLADGTDTQYF.

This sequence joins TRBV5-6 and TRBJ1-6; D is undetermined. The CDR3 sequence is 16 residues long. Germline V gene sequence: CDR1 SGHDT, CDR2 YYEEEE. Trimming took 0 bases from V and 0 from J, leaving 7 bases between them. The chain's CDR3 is CASSLDGSSYNSPLHF. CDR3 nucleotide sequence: TGTGCCAGCAGCTTGGATGGGAGCTCCTATAATTCACCCCTCCACTTT.

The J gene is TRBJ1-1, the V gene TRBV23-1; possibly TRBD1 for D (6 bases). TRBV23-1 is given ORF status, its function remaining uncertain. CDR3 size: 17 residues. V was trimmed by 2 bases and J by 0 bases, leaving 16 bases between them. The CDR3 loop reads CASSQRDEQGLNTEAFF. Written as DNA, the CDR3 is TGCGCCAGCAGTCAACGGGACGAACAGGGCTTGAACACTGAAGCTTTCTTT.

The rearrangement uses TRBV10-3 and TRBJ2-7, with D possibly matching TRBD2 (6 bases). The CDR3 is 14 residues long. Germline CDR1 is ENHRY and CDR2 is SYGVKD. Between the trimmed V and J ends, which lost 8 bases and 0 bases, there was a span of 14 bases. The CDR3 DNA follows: TGTGCCATCGGACTACCAGGGACCTCCTACGAGCAGTACTTC. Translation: CAIGLPGTSYEQYF.

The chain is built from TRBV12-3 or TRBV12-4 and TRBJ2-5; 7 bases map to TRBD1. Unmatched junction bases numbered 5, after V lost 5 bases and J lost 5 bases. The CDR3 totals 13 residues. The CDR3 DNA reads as TGTGCCAGCAGTCAGAACAGGGGTGAGACCCAGTACTTC. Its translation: CASSQNRGETQYF.

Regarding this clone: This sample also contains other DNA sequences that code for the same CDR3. The CDR3 sequence: CASSLVTGGYEQYF. In nucleotides, the CDR3 is TGTGCCAGCAGCTTAGTCACAGGTGGATACGAGCAGTACTTC. The chain carries TRBV7-9 and TRBJ2-7; D might be TRBD1 (5 bases). The CDR3 runs 14 residues. V was cut by 1 base and J by 4 bases, with 11 bases left in between. Germline CDR1 is SEHNR and CDR2 is FQNEAQ (reference sequence).

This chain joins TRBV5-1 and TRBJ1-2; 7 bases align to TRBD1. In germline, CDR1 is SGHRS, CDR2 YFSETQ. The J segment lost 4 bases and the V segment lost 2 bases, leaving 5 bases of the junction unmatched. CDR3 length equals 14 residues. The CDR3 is CASSFWDRSYGYTF. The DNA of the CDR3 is TGCGCCAGCAGCTTCTGGGACAGATCCTATGGCTACACCTTC.

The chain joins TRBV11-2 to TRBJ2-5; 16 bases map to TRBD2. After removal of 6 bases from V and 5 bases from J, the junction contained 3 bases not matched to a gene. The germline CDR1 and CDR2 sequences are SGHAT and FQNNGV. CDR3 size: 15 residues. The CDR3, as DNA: TGTGCCAGCAGGGGGACTAGCGGGGGGGCCGAGACCCAGTACTTC. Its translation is CASRGTSGGAETQYF.